The 4 T cell receptor beta chains reported below all come from one sample, sequenced in a study of blood T cell repertoires in COVID-19. TCRdb keeps only in-frame clones here, not all; method: immunoSEQ multiplex PCR. The sample records a few hundred thousand clones, approximately 90% being singletons. Sequences were obtained from peripheral blood. Receptors were obtained from a man between 60 and 75 years old who had recovered from COVID-19.

As to this clone: The same CDR3 also results from other DNA sequences found in this sample. The chain employs TRBV6-5 and TRBJ2-1; 7 bases match TRBD2. Germline CDR1 MNHEY, CDR2 SVGAGI. J was trimmed by 9 bases and V by 6 bases; bases with no gene match: 5. CDR3 length equals 12 residues. Here the CDR3 DNA reads TGTGCCAGCAGCTTTACGGGGGGTGAGCAGTTCTTC. Residues: CASSFTGGEQFF.

This chain connects TRBV6-5 to TRBJ2-7; weak D call: TRBD2 (6 bases). The CDR3 is 14 amino acids. The germline V and J ends were trimmed by 5 bases and 5 bases, with 16 bases remaining between them. Germline-derived CDR1 and CDR2 are MNHEY and SVGAGI. CDR3: CASSPGGVINEQYF. The CDR3 bases are TGTGCCAGCAGTCCCGGAGGGGTAATCAACGAGCAGTACTTC.

V gene TRBV30 combines with J gene TRBJ1-1; 7 bases line up with TRBD1. Looked up from germline, CDR1 is GTSNPN and CDR2 is SVGIG (reference sequence). This CDR3 spans 15 amino acids. Trimming removed 2 bases from V and 3 bases from J; junction bases left unmatched: 9. The CDR3 DNA reads as TGTGCCTGGAGTCGACAAGACAGGGCGGACACTGAAGCTTTCTTT. Protein sequence: CAWSRQDRADTEAFF.

This chain uses TRBV27 with TRBJ2-1; 7 nucleotides line up with TRBD2. CDR1 and CDR2 from the germline V gene are MNHEY and SMNVEV (reference sequence). Germline trimming cut 4 bases from V and 2 bases from J; bases unmatched to any gene: 8. The CDR3 has 16 amino acids. The CDR3 here is CASSWTSRPTYNEQFF. DNA for the CDR3: TGTGCCAGCAGTTGGACTAGTAGGCCCACCTACAATGAGCAGTTCTTC.